This entry lists 7 T cell receptor beta chains sequenced from one sample in a study of cytomegalovirus exposure and HLA in healthy donors. The primer mix had 60 Vbeta and 13 Jbeta primers. Only in-frame clones appear in the TCRdb table, and some are missing; sequencing was by immunoSEQ multiplex PCR. The data hold approximately 100,000 clones, with over 60% observed a single time. Input material: PBMCs. The receptors originated from a man aged 35-49 years in good health and CMV-seropositive.

Worth noting for this clone: A read error may account for a junction end that differs from germline. The chain uses TRBV5-1 and TRBJ2-2; the match to TRBD1 covers 9 bases. This CDR3 region has 16 residues. Germline CDR1 is SGHRS and CDR2 is YFSETQ. DNA for the CDR3: TGCGCCAGCAGCTTGGCCGGGACAGGGACACACCGGGGAGCTGTTTTT. Its translation: CASSLAGTGTHRGAVF. The full variable domain, with the rest looked up from reference TRBV5-1 and TRBJ2-2, is KAGVTQTPRYLIKTRGQQVTLSCSPISGHRSVSWYQQTPGQGLQFLFEYFSETQRNKGNFPGRFSGRQFSNSRSEMNVSTLELGDSALYLCASSLAGTGTHRGAVFGEGSRLTVL.

The chain uses TRBV6-6 and TRBJ2-7; 7 bases match TRBD1. Germline CDR1 MNHNY, CDR2 SVGAGI (reference sequence). CDR3 length equals 16 residues. V was pared by 7 bases and J by 5 bases, with 17 bases of the junction left unmatched. The CDR3 DNA follows: TGTGCCAGCACCCCATACGGGGCCGGGACAGACGACGAGCAGTACTTC. It encodes CASTPYGAGTDDEQYF.

The chain carries TRBV28 and TRBJ1-5; a possible D gene is TRBD1 (6 bases). V was pared by 9 bases and J by 4 bases, with 19 bases between. The CDR3 runs 15 residues. Germline CDR1 reads MDHEN; CDR2 reads SYDVKM. The CDR3 loop reads CASKHQDRWNQPQHF. The CDR3 DNA is TGTGCCAGTAAGCACCAAGACAGGTGGAATCAGCCCCAGCATTTT.

The chain carries TRBV5-1 and TRBJ1-1, with TRBD1 as a possible D gene (5 bases). This CDR3 region has 13 residues. Per the germline V gene, CDR1 is SGHRS and CDR2 is YFSETQ. V was shortened by 2 bases and J by 6 bases, with 11 bases between the two germline ends. The chain's CDR3 is CASSFAGTAEAFF. The CDR3 nucleotides are TGCGCCAGCAGCTTTGCCGGGACTGCTGAAGCTTTCTTT. Using reference TRBV5-1 and TRBJ1-1 for the parts outside the CDR3, the full variable domain is KAGVTQTPRYLIKTRGQQVTLSCSPISGHRSVSWYQQTPGQGLQFLFEYFSETQRNKGNFPGRFSGRQFSNSRSEMNVSTLELGDSALYLCASSFAGTAEAFFGQGTRLTVV.

This chain joins TRBV6-5 and TRBJ1-1, with 7 bases aligning to TRBD1. The CDR3 has 15 residues. Trimming took 0 bases from V and 3 from J; bases not matched to a gene: 4. Germline V gene data show CDR1 as MNHEY and CDR2 as SVGAGI. The CDR3 DNA is TGTGCCAGCAGTTACTCAATAACAGGGGACACTGAAGCTTTCTTT. Translation gives CASSYSITGDTEAFF.

J is TRBJ2-3 and V is TRBV28, with D perhaps TRBD1 (6 bases). This CDR3 has 16 amino acids. V dropped 6 bases and J dropped 2 bases, with 18 bases sitting between them. The germline CDR1 and CDR2 sequences are MDHEN and SYDVKM. The CDR3 protein is CASRARAGVATDTQYF. In DNA, the CDR3 is TGTGCCAGCAGGGCCCGGGCAGGGGTGGCCACAGATACGCAGTATTTT. Full variable domain (remainder filled in from reference TRBV28 and TRBJ2-3): DVKVTQSSRYLVKRTGEKVFLECVQDMDHENMFWYRQDPGLGLRLIYFSYDVKMKEKGDIPEGYSVSREKKERFSLILESASTNQTSMYLCASRARAGVATDTQYFGPGTRLTVL.

This clone has a handful of counts. This sequence joins TRBV19 and TRBJ2-2; the D gene is possibly TRBD1 (6 bases). Trimming pared 6 bases from V and 6 bases from J, leaving 17 bases between. The V gene's germline CDR1 is LNHDA and CDR2 SQIVND (reference sequence). The CDR3 length is 15 residues. CDR3 in DNA: TGTGCCAGTAGCTCCCATCACAGGGAATCCGGGGAGCTGTTTTTT. As protein: CASSSHHRESGELFF.